The rows below give T cell receptor beta chains drawn from one sample of a study of regulatory T cells in long-lasting Graves disease. TCRdb processed the multiplex PCR reads anew with MiXCR; each CDR3 protein has one entry. In the table there are approximately 360,000 distinct CDR3 sequences, about 11% of which are singletons. The sample was also reused in another study, on T cells in Graves' hyperthyroidism and ophthalmopathy.

Sequencing used peripheral blood mononuclear cells (PBMCs), obtained at new diagnosis, from a patient treated with antithyroid drugs. All receptors come from a woman in her late teens or twenties with Graves disease. Both conserved end residues are part of each CDR3. The D gene is left open where the match is weak. Only part of the rows carry a size: once, few, many, or a class if the clone is expanded.

.	TRBV19	TRBJ1-2	many	CASKDRAINYGYTF	TGTGCCAGCAAGGACAGAGCGATAAACTATGGCTACACCTTC
.	TRBV20-1	TRBJ2-1	many	CSARRLGEQFF	TGCAGTGCTAGAAGGCTGGGCGAGCAGTTCTTC
.	TRBV12-3/TRBV12-4	TRBJ1-5	many	CASSLSGRSQPQHF	TGTGCCAGCAGTTTATCGGGGAGATCTCAGCCCCAGCATTTT
TRBD1	TRBV18	TRBJ1-1	many	CASSPFGTGATEAFF	TGTGCCAGCTCACCGTTTGGGACAGGGGCCACTGAAGCTTTCTTT
.	TRBV27	TRBJ1-6	many	CASSDINPYNSPLHF	TGTGCCAGCAGTGATATCAACCCGTATAATTCACCCCTCCACTTT
.	TRBV5-1	TRBJ1-1	.	CASSSSAGAYTEAFF	TGCGCCAGCAGCTCTAGTGCAGGGGCGTACACTGAAGCTTTCTTT
.	TRBV7-2	TRBJ1-1	many	CASSLITLNTEAFF	TGTGCCAGCAGCTTAATAACACTGAACACTGAAGCTTTCTTT
TRBD1	TRBV5-4	TRBJ2-5	few	CASSRDSGGFETQYF	TGTGCCAGCAGCCGGGACAGTGGCGGATTTGAGACCCAGTACTTC
TRBD1	TRBV20-1	TRBJ1-4	many	CSAPGQVEIEKLFF	TGCAGTGCTCCGGGACAGGTGGAGATTGAAAAACTGTTTTTT
.	TRBV19	TRBJ2-1	few	CASSVQGFYNEQFF	TGTGCCAGTAGTGTACAGGGTTTCTACAATGAGCAGTTCTTC
TRBD2	TRBV7-8	TRBJ2-3	many	CASRRLATNTDTQYF	TGTGCCAGCAGAAGACTAGCGACCAACACAGATACGCAGTATTTT
.	TRBV6-1	TRBJ1-2	.	CASSEAEGGLGYGYTF	TGTGCCAGCAGTGAAGCCGAGGGGGGACTCGGCTATGGCTACACCTTC
.	TRBV24-1	TRBJ1-1	few	CATSDLSTEHGGAFF	TGTGCCACCAGTGATCTATCGACGGAACACGGTGGAGCTTTCTTT
.	TRBV7-6	TRBJ1-1	many	CASSPNLKPGGVNTEAFF	TGTGCCAGCAGCCCGAATTTAAAACCCGGCGGGGTGAACACTGAAGCTTTCTTT
.	TRBV5-1	TRBJ2-1	many	CASSLNYGYEQFF	TGCGCCAGCAGCTTGAATTATGGGTATGAGCAGTTCTTC
.	TRBV29-1	TRBJ1-1	.	CSVDSPKDTEAFF	TGCAGCGTTGATAGTCCCAAGGACACTGAAGCTTTCTTT
.	TRBV28	TRBJ1-6	many	CASSLEAGRRLHF	TGTGCCAGCAGTTTAGAGGCAGGGAGGCGCCTCCACTTT
.	TRBV4-3	TRBJ2-1	.	CASSQGIPTTNEQFF	TGCGCCAGCAGCCAAGGAATCCCTACTACGAATGAGCAGTTCTTC
TRBD1	TRBV12-3/TRBV12-4	TRBJ2-2	many	CASSLGQSDTGELFF	TGTGCCAGCAGCCTGGGACAGAGCGACACCGGGGAGCTGTTTTTT
.	TRBV3-1	TRBJ1-1	many	CASSQVGGTAEAFF	TGTGCCAGCAGCCAAGTCGGAGGAACGGCTGAAGCTTTCTTT
.	TRBV19	TRBJ2-4	many	CASTDFRGIQYF	TGTGCCAGTACCGACTTTAGAGGCATTCAGTACTTC
.	TRBV19	TRBJ1-4	few	CVSTDGGLNEKLFF	TGTGTCAGTACGGACGGCGGACTTAATGAAAAACTGTTTTTT
TRBD2	TRBV9	TRBJ2-1	.	CASSAGTTYNEQFF	TGTGCCAGCAGCGCAGGGACTACCTACAATGAGCAGTTCTTC
.	TRBV29-1	TRBJ2-7	few	CSVGEGTHEQYF	TGCAGCGTTGGAGAGGGGACCCACGAGCAGTACTTC
TRBD2	TRBV11-2	TRBJ2-1	many	CASSLRLARDGYNEQFF	TGTGCCAGCAGCTTAAGACTAGCGAGAGACGGTTACAATGAGCAGTTCTTC
.	TRBV11-1	TRBJ2-7	many	CASSLSWREQYF	TGTGCCAGCAGCTTATCCTGGCGGGAGCAGTACTTC
TRBD2	TRBV6-1	TRBJ2-3	many	CASRGTTSEGTQYF	TGTGCCAGCAGGGGGACTACCTCCGAGGGTACGCAGTATTTT
.	TRBV6-5	TRBJ1-6	.	CASSLRSGVSYNSPLHF	TGTGCCAGCAGTTTAAGATCGGGGGTTTCCTATAATTCACCCCTCCACTTT
.	TRBV20-1	TRBJ2-1	few	CSASAGAFRNEQFF	TGCAGTGCCTCGGCAGGGGCTTTCAGGAATGAGCAGTTCTTC
TRBD2	TRBV7-2	TRBJ2-5	many	CASSLGIRTSGETQYF	TGTGCCAGCAGCTTAGGGATAAGGACTAGCGGGGAGACCCAGTACTTC
.	TRBV5-1	TRBJ1-1	few	CASSLEGLGTEAFF	TGCGCCAGCAGCTTGGAGGGCTTGGGCACTGAAGCTTTCTTT
.	TRBV12-3/TRBV12-4	TRBJ2-1	many	CASGRIGGDNEQFF	TGTGCCAGCGGGCGGATTGGGGGCGACAATGAGCAGTTCTTC
.	TRBV7-9	TRBJ1-1	few	CASSFSVGTEAFF	TGTGCCAGCAGCTTCTCTGTGGGCACTGAAGCTTTCTTT
.	TRBV4-3	TRBJ1-2	.	CASSQEFAAYGYTF	TGCGCCAGCAGCCAAGAATTCGCCGCTTATGGCTACACCTTC
.	TRBV7-3	TRBJ2-4	few	CASSSLTPAKNIQYF	TGTGCCAGCAGCTCGCTTACACCGGCCAAAAACATTCAGTACTTC
TRBD1	TRBV3-1	TRBJ1-2	many	CASSLSGTGGGYGYTF	TGTGCCAGCAGCCTATCCGGGACAGGGGGCGGGTATGGCTACACCTTC
TRBD1	TRBV5-1	TRBJ1-2	.	CASTRTGASADYGYTF	TGTGCCAGCACCAGGACAGGGGCTTCTGCCGACTATGGCTACACCTTC
.	TRBV2	TRBJ2-3	few	CAGRDLGQGPTDTQYF	TGTGCCGGGCGAGACTTGGGCCAGGGGCCCACAGATACGCAGTATTTT
TRBD1	TRBV28	TRBJ1-2	many	CASSVPGQGYGYTF	TGTGCCAGCAGCGTACCGGGACAGGGGTATGGCTACACCTTC
TRBD1	TRBV7-6	TRBJ1-2	few	CASSGDRGSTNYGYTF	TGTGCCAGCAGCGGCGACAGGGGATCGACTAACTATGGCTACACCTTC
TRBD1	TRBV2	TRBJ1-4	many	CASSKDRQNEKLFF	TGTGCCAGTAGTAAGGACAGGCAGAATGAAAAACTGTTTTTT
.	TRBV28	TRBJ2-3	many	CASSLDSGLTQYF	TGTGCCAGCAGTTTAGACAGCGGGCTTACGCAGTACTTT
TRBD2	TRBV5-1	TRBJ2-1	.	CASSTGTSGGILNEQFF	TGCGCCAGCAGCACTGGGACTAGCGGGGGAATTTTGAATGAGCAGTTCTTC
.	TRBV10-1	TRBJ2-3	many	CASSEATDASNWDTQYF	TGCGCCAGCAGTGAGGCGACAGACGCTTCGAACTGGGATACGCAGTATTTT
TRBD1	TRBV12-3/TRBV12-4	TRBJ1-3	many	CASSYRGGSGNTIYF	TGTGCCAGCAGTTACAGGGGAGGTTCTGGAAACACCATATATTTT
TRBD1	TRBV10-2	TRBJ2-7	many	CASRPPDRVYEQYF	TGCGCCAGCCGCCCACCGGACAGGGTCTACGAGCAGTACTTC
TRBD1	TRBV27	TRBJ1-2	few	CASTGGYYGYTF	TGTGCCAGCACAGGGGGCTACTATGGCTACACCTTC
.	TRBV20-1	TRBJ1-6	many	CSANPGRNSPLHF	TGCAGTGCTAACCCGGGACGGAATTCACCCCTCCACTTT
TRBD2	TRBV4-1	TRBJ2-5	.	CASSPGLAGVKTQYF	TGCGCCAGCAGCCCAGGACTAGCGGGGGTCAAGACCCAGTACTTC
.	TRBV28	TRBJ1-2	many	CASSLPHDYGYTF	TGTGCCAGCAGTTTACCCCATGACTATGGCTACACCTTC
.	TRBV6-4	TRBJ1-1	many	CASSARGSHHEAFF	TGTGCCAGCAGTGCAAGGGGGTCCCACCATGAAGCTTTCTTT
TRBD1	TRBV4-3	TRBJ1-2	few	CASSQDRWDRVDYGYTF	TGCGCCAGCAGCCAAGATCGGTGGGACAGGGTGGACTATGGCTACACCTTC
.	TRBV12-3/TRBV12-4	TRBJ2-3	many	CASGYLIATDTQYF	TGTGCCAGCGGCTATCTAATAGCCACAGATACGCAGTATTTT
TRBD2	TRBV20-1	TRBJ2-2	many	CSAGVGAGGPRELFF	TGCAGTGCTGGGGTAGGAGCGGGAGGGCCTCGGGAGCTGTTTTTT
.	TRBV7-8	TRBJ1-4	many	CASSSPGGAQTRF	TGTGCCAGCAGCTCACCCGGGGGAGCCCAAACTAGATTT
.	TRBV7-9	TRBJ1-4	many	CASSLTPGLNNEKLFF	TGTGCCAGCAGCCTCACACCGGGACTCAATAATGAAAAACTGTTTTTT
TRBD2	TRBV12-3/TRBV12-4	TRBJ2-3	.	CASSFLWGAAGGHTDTQYF	TGTGCCAGCAGTTTTCTCTGGGGTGCGGCGGGAGGTCACACAGATACGCAGTATTTT
.	TRBV11-2	TRBJ1-1	few	CASSISLSAEAFF	TGTGCCAGTAGTATAAGTCTCTCAGCTGAAGCTTTCTTT
.	TRBV20-1	TRBJ2-1	.	CSARDPSGLSYNEQFF	TGCAGTGCTAGAGATCCATCGGGACTCTCCTACAATGAGCAGTTCTTC